This T cell receptor (beta chain) appears in the sequencing data of a study of T cell clonality in common variable immunodeficiency. Findings and caveats of the study: Compared with healthy controls, CVID subjects showed increased TCRbeta clonality, mostly in about a third.

TCRdb's table, derived via immunoSEQ multiplex PCR, lists solely in-frame clones and lacks some. The table lists 25,000 to 35,000 clones, with no singletons. CDR1 is GTSNPN, CDR2 SVGIG, per germline (reference sequence). This CDR3 has 15 residues. With 2 bases clipped from V and 1 base from J, the junction kept 3 bases outside the gene matches. This clone was recorded many times. Its antigen remains unidentified. The read is 3 residues too short to cover the CDR3 end, so that end is filled in from the germline J gene. The chain carries TRBV30 and TRBJ1-5; TRBD1 agrees at 9 bases. The source of this sequence is a person between 18 and 75 years old in good health. The specimen was peripheral blood mononuclear cells. The sequenced part of the CDR3 DNA is TGTGCCTGGAGTACAGGGGGCTTCAGCAATCAGCCC. Translating gives CAWSTGGFSNQP. The whole CDR3 protein reads CAWSTGGFSNQPQHF.